Below are 5 T cell receptor beta chains sequenced from a single sample in a study of early T cells in non-severe SARS-CoV-2 infection. TCRdb fed the 5' RACE reads into MiXCR, producing one record per CDR3 protein. The sample includes 57,000 or so distinct CDR3 sequences, more than 10% of them seen just once. Material: whole blood, obtained at baseline. These receptors all stem from an adult who was a healthcare worker with PCR-confirmed SARS-CoV-2 infection or an uninfected control (not recorded which). The donor label of this sample is uncertain.

V gene TRBV5-1 combines with J gene TRBJ1-1, with D possibly TRBD1 on 5 matching bases. Germline V lookup: CDR1 SGHRS, CDR2 YFSETQ. V was cut by 2 bases and J by 1 base, with 9 bases left in between. The CDR3 sequence is 14 residues long. CDR3: CASSLGHSNTEAFF. In DNA, the CDR3 is TGCGCCAGCAGCTTAGGACATTCGAACACTGAAGCTTTCTTT. The full variable domain, rest sourced from reference TRBV5-1 and TRBJ1-1, is KAGVTQTPRYLIKTRGQQVTLSCSPISGHRSVSWYQQTPGQGLQFLFEYFSETQRNKGNFPGRFSGRQFSNSRSEMNVSTLELGDSALYLCASSLGHSNTEAFFGQGTRLTVV.

The CDR3 DNA follows: TGTGCCAGCAGCCAAGTCGATACGCAGTATTTT. Translated, it gives CASSQVDTQYF. V usage is TRBV3-1 and J usage is TRBJ2-3; D gene unclear. The germline V gene has CDR1 LGHDT and CDR2 YNNKEL (reference sequence). V gave up 1 base and J gave up 6 bases, with 2 bases separating them. The CDR3 is 11 amino acids.

The chain has TRBV6-1 and TRBJ1-6; D remains unclear. The CDR3 runs to 15 residues. Germline V gene data show CDR1 as MNHNS and CDR2 as SASEGT. Between the trimmed V and J ends, which lost 5 bases and 0 bases, there was a span of 8 bases. CDR3 sequence (DNA): TGTGCCAGCAGTCGAGGGAGCTCCTATAATTCACCCCTCCACTTT. This codes for CASSRGSSYNSPLHF.

This clonotype was counted between two and nine times. J is TRBJ2-1 and V is TRBV27; no firm D call. CDR1 is MNHEY and CDR2 is SMNVEV in the germline V gene (reference sequence). This CDR3 has 13 amino acids. The V and J ends lost 5 bases and 3 bases respectively, with 8 bases between them. The chain's CDR3 is CASSIDGYNEQFF. Here the CDR3 DNA reads TGTGCCAGCAGTATCGACGGCTACAATGAGCAGTTCTTC.

The chain recombines TRBV6-1 with TRBJ1-2; D unclear. Germline V lookup: CDR1 MNHNS, CDR2 SASEGT. The length of the CDR3 is 16 residues. Between the trimmed V and J ends, which lost 0 bases and 1 base, there was a span of 12 bases. In DNA, the CDR3 is TGTGCCAGCAGTGAAGCGGGAAGGTCGCTTAACTATGGCTACACCTTC. It translates to CASSEAGRSLNYGYTF.